This TCR beta chain was observed in a study of T cell changes during pregnancy in multiple sclerosis. The CDR3 spans 14 residues. The V and J ends lost 4 bases and 5 bases respectively, with 12 bases between them. CDR1 is SGHRS, CDR2 YFSETQ, per germline. Libraries were prepared by immunoSEQ multiplex PCR; TCRdb keeps only in-frame clonotypes and omits some of them. Among over 85,000 clones listed, 85% to 95% were seen once. The source material was peripheral blood, sampled in the first trimester of pregnancy. The chain links TRBV5-1 to TRBJ2-2; D is ambiguous. The clonotype was recovered from a female donor in good health, enrolled as a control in a pregnancy study. CDR3 coding DNA: TGCGCCAGCAGCGAGACTGCAATGACCGGGGAGCTGTTTTTT. Encoded protein: CASSETAMTGELFF.